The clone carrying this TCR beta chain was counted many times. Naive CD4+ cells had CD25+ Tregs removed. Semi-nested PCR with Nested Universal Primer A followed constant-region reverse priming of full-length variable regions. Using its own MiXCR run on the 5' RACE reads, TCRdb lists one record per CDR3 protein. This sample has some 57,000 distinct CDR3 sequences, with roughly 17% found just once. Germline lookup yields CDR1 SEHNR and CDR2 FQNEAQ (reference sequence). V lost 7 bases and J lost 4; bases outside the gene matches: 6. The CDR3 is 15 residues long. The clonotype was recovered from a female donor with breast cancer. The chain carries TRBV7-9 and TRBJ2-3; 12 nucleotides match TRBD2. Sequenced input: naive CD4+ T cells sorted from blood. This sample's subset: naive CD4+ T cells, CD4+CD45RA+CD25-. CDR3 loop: CASTQLAGGPDTQYF. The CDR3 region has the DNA TGTGCCAGCACCCAACTAGCGGGAGGCCCAGATACGCAGTATTTT.